This TCR beta chain was obtained from a study of cytomegalovirus exposure and HLA in healthy donors. TCRdb keeps only in-frame clones here, not all; method: immunoSEQ multiplex PCR. The sample consists of 100,000 to 150,000 clones, about 88% of them appearing once. In regard to this clone: Antigen unknown.

The validation cohort, a group of roughly 120 subjects, included the donors and was separate from the roughly 700-subject first cohort. Whole-study findings and limits: According to a later analysis, TCR clusters from the first cohort tended to co-occur in the 100 to 150 validation repertoires.

This CDR3 contains 13 residues. Germline values: CDR1 MNHEY, CDR2 SMNVEV (reference sequence). After removal of 1 base from V and 10 bases from J, the junction contained 4 bases not matched to a gene. The chain has TRBV27 and TRBJ2-1, with TRBD1 matching over 7 bases. The sequencing input was PBMCs. The source is a man in his thirties or forties in good health and CMV-seronegative. The CDR3, as DNA: TGTGCCAGCAGTTTATATTCAGGGGGAGAGCAGTTCTTC. Translated, it gives CASSLYSGGEQFF.